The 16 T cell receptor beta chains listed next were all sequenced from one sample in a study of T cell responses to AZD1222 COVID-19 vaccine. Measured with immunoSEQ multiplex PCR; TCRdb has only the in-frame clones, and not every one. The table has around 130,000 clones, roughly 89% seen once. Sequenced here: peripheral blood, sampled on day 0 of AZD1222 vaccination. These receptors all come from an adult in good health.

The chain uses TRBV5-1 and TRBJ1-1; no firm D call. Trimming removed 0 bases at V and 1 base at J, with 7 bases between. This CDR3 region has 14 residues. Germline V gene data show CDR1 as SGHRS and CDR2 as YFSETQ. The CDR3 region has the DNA TGCGCCAGCAGCTTGGAGGCTGAGAACACTGAAGCTTTCTTT. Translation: CASSLEAENTEAFF.

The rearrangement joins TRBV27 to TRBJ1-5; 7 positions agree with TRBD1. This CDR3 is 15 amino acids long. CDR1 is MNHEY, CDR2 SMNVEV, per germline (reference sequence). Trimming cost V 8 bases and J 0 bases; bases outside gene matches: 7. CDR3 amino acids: CASRYDRDSNQPQHF. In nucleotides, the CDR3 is TGTGCCAGCCGCTACGACAGGGATAGCAATCAGCCCCAGCATTTT.

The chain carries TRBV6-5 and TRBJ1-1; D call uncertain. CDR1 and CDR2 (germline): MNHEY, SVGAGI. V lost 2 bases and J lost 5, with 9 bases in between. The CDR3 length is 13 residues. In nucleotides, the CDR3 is TGTGCCAGCAGTTACCCACGAGGGACTGAAGCTTTCTTT. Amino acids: CASSYPRGTEAFF.

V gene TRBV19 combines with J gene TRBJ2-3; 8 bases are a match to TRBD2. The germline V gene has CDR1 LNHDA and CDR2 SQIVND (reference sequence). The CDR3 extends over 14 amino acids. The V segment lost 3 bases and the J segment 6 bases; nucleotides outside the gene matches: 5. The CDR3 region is CASSIAGGDDTQYF. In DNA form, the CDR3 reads TGTGCCAGTAGTATTGCGGGAGGAGACGATACGCAGTATTTT.

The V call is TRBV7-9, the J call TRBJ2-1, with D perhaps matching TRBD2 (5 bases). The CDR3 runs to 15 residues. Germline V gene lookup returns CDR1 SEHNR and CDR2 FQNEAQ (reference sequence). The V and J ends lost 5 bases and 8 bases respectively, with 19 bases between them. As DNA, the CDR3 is TGTGCCAGCAGCCCAGGAGGAAGTAGGTTCCATGAGCAGTTCTTC. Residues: CASSPGGSRFHEQFF.

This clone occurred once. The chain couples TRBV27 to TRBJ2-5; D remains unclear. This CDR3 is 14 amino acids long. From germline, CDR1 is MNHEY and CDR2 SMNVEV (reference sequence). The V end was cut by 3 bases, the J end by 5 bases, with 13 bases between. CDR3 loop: CASSFQNGWETQYF. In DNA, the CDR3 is TGTGCCAGCAGTTTCCAAAACGGGTGGGAGACCCAGTACTTC.

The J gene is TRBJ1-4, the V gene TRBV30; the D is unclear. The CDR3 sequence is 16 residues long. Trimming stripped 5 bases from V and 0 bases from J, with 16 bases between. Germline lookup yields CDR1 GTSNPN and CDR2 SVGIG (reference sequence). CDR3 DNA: TGTGCCTGGGGAGCGGGATTGGGCGCAACTAATGAAAAACTGTTTTTT. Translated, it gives CAWGAGLGATNEKLFF.

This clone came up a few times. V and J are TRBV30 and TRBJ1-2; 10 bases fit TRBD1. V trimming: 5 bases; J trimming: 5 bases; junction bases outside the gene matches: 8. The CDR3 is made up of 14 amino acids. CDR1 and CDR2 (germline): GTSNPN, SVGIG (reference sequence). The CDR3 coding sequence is TGTGCCTGGCAGACAGGGGGCGCAGGGTATGGCTACACCTTC. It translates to CAWQTGGAGYGYTF.

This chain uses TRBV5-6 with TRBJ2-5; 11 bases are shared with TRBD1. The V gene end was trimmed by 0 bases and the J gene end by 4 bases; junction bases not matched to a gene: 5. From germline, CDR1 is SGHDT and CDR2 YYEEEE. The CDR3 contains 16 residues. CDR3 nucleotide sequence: TGTGCCAGCAGCTTGGTGGGACAGGGGGGATTAGAGACCCAGTACTTC. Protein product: CASSLVGQGGLETQYF.

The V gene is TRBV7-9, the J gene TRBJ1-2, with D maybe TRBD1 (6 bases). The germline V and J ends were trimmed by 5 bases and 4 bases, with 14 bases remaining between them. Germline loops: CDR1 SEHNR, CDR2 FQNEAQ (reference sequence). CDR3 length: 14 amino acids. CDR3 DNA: TGTGCCAGCAGCGAGGAGGGAGGGGGCTATGGCTACACCTTC. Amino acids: CASSEEGGGYGYTF.

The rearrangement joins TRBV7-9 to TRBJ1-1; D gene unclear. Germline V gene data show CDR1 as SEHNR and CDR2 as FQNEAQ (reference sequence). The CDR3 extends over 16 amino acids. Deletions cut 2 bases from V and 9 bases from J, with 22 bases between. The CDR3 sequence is CASSLRRVATLSKAFF. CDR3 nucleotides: TGTGCCAGCAGCTTAAGGCGTGTGGCGACCTTATCTAAAGCTTTCTTT.

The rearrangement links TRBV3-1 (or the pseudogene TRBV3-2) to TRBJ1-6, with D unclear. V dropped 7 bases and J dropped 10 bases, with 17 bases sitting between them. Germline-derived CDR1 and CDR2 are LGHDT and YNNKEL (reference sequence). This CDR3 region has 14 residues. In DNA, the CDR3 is TGTGCCAGCACCACAACCCCTCAAGGATCACCCCTCCACTTT. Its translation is CASTTTPQGSPLHF.

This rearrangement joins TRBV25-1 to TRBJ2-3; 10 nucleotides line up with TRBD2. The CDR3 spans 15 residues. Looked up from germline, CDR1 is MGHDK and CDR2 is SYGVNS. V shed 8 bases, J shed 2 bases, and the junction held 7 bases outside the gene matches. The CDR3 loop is CASSPLAGDTDTQYF. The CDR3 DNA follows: TGTGCCAGCTCTCCTCTAGCGGGGGACACAGATACGCAGTATTTT.

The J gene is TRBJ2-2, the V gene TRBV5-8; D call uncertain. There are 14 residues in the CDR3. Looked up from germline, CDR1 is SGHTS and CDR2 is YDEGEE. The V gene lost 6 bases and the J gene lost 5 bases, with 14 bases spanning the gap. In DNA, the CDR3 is TGTGCCAGCATCATGACCCGACCTACCGGGGAGCTGTTTTTT. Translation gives CASIMTRPTGELFF.

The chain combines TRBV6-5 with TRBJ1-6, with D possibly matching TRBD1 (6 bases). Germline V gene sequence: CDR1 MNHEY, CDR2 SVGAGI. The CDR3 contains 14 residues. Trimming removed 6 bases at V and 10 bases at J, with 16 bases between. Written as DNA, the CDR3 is TGTGCCAGCAGACCTGATACAGGGTTCTCACCCCTCCACTTT. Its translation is CASRPDTGFSPLHF.

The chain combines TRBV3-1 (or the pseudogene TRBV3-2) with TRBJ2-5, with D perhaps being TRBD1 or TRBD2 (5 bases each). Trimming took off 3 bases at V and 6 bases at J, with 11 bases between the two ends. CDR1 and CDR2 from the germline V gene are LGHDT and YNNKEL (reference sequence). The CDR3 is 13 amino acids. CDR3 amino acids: CASSHMGRQTQYF. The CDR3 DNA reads TGTGCCAGCAGCCATATGGGACGCCAGACCCAGTACTTC.